This TCR beta chain was captured by sequencing in a study of a mutant IDH1 vaccine in newly diagnosed glioma. The CDR3 has 16 amino acids. V lost 2 bases, J lost 3 bases, and 14 bases lay in between. The germline CDR1 and CDR2 sequences are MGHRA and YSYEKL. Of note for this clone: The antigen is undetermined.

Sequenced by immunoSEQ multiplex PCR; TCRdb stores in-frame clones only, minus some. The data show about 54,000 clones, around 84% seen once. Time point specified: week 35, safety follow-up. It was 300 ug of mutant IDH1 20-mer peptide that made up each vaccine dose, given with topical imiquimod. The chain is built from TRBV4-1 and TRBJ2-4; D unclear. This clonotype originated in a woman between 18 and 30 years old with glioma. The sample here was PBMCs, taken from a glioma patient whose treatment included an IDH1 peptide vaccine. In DNA form, the CDR3 reads TGCGCCAGCAGCCAACCCGGACGGACCATCAAAAACATTCAGTACTTC. As protein: CASSQPGRTIKNIQYF.